Listed below are T cell receptor beta chains from one sample, sequenced in a study of blood T cell repertoires in COVID-19. The protocol was immunoSEQ multiplex PCR, while the TCRdb copy is restricted to in-frame clones and leaves out a portion. The table includes 150,000 or so clones, approximately 86% detected once. The sample was PBMCs or T cells enriched from blood (not recorded which). The receptors shown here come from a middle-aged woman who had been exposed to COVID-19. The CDR3 runs from the conserved cysteine through the conserved F or W. Each record gives: clone size, V gene, J gene, D gene, CDR3 protein, CDR3 DNA. A D gene is named only where the DNA matches it firmly. Part of the rows lack a size; the others show once, few, many or a class for expanded clones.

NA	TRBV5-4	TRBJ2-5	TRBD2	CASSRHRPGLVQETQYF	TGTGCCAGCAGCCGGCACAGACCGGGACTAGTCCAAGAGACCCAGTACTTC
NA	TRBV29-1	TRBJ2-3	NA	CSAWSGGGTDTQYF	TGCAGCGCCTGGTCGGGGGGCGGGACAGATACGCAGTATTTT
NA	TRBV5-1	TRBJ1-4	NA	CASKPGQGLWSNEKLFF	TGCGCCAGCAAACCCGGCCAGGGGCTATGGTCTAATGAAAAACTGTTTTTT
NA	TRBV5-1	TRBJ1-1	TRBD1	CASSLGQGVNTEAFF	TGCGCCAGCAGCTTGGGACAGGGAGTGAACACTGAAGCTTTCTTT
NA	TRBV7-2	TRBJ1-4	TRBD1	CASSPTGGREKLFF	TGTGCCAGCAGTCCGACAGGGGGGCGCGAAAAACTGTTTTTT
once	TRBV6-5	TRBJ2-2	NA	CASSYSRAGGTGELFF	TGTGCCAGCAGTTACTCGAGGGCAGGAGGCACCGGGGAGCTGTTTTTT
NA	TRBV6-5	TRBJ1-2	NA	CASRPYTGPDGYTF	TGTGCCAGCAGACCCTATACAGGGCCGGATGGCTACACCTTC
NA	TRBV6-5	TRBJ1-1	TRBD1	CASSLRTGMNTEAFF	TGTGCCAGCAGCCTTCGGACAGGGATGAACACTGAAGCTTTCTTT
NA	TRBV12-3/TRBV12-4	TRBJ2-7	NA	CASSPDTGEQYF	TGTGCCAGCAGCCCCGACACTGGTGAGCAGTACTTC
NA	TRBV28	TRBJ1-4	NA	CASSSAGNREKLFF	TGTGCCAGCAGTTCCGCAGGGAATAGGGAAAAACTGTTTTTT
NA	TRBV9	TRBJ1-1	TRBD1	CASSETGTGDTEAFF	TGTGCCAGCAGCGAAACCGGGACAGGCGACACTGAAGCTTTCTTT
NA	TRBV7-3	TRBJ2-7	NA	CASSLGGGTYEQYF	TGTGCCAGCAGCTTAGGTGGGGGGACCTACGAGCAGTACTTC
NA	TRBV6-5	TRBJ2-1	NA	CASSYTGRGWDEQFF	TGTGCCAGCAGTTACACTGGACGGGGGTGGGATGAGCAGTTCTTC
NA	TRBV5-5	TRBJ2-5	NA	CASSPGRTQYF	TGTGCCAGCAGCCCTGGGCGGACCCAGTACTTC
NA	TRBV10-3	TRBJ2-6	TRBD2	CAISETGGPSNSGANVLTF	TGTGCCATCAGTGAAACGGGAGGACCTTCAAACTCTGGGGCCAACGTCCTGACTTTC
NA	TRBV21-1	TRBJ2-3	NA	CASSKGASGRTSTDTQYF	TGTGCCAGCAGCAAAGGGGCTAGCGGGAGGACTAGCACAGATACGCAGTATTTT
NA	TRBV4-3	TRBJ2-4	TRBD1	CASSQLGQGGGIQYF	TGCGCCAGCAGCCAACTGGGACAGGGGGGTGGCATTCAGTACTTC
NA	TRBV4-1	TRBJ1-2	NA	CASSHAPGRGQNYGYTF	TGCGCCAGCAGCCACGCACCTGGGCGGGGGCAGAACTATGGCTACACCTTC
NA	TRBV14	TRBJ2-6	TRBD1	CASSQEGQGVNVLTF	TGTGCCAGCAGCCAAGAGGGACAGGGGGTCAACGTCCTGACTTTC
NA	TRBV11-2	TRBJ2-1	NA	CASSLVDEQFF	TGTGCCAGCAGCTTAGTAGATGAGCAGTTCTTC
NA	TRBV7-2	TRBJ1-2	TRBD1	CASSLATGGNYGYTF	TGTGCCAGCAGCTTAGCGACAGGGGGCAACTATGGCTACACCTTC
NA	TRBV28	TRBJ2-1	NA	CASTDWEYNEQFF	TGTGCCAGCACTGACTGGGAGTACAATGAGCAGTTCTTC
NA	TRBV29-1	TRBJ1-4	NA	CSVDVGGTNEKLFF	TGCAGCGTTGACGTGGGGGGGACTAATGAAAAACTGTTTTTT
NA	TRBV6-1	TRBJ2-1	TRBD2	CASSEDTSGAYNEQFF	TGTGCCAGCAGTGAAGATACTAGCGGAGCCTACAATGAGCAGTTCTTC
NA	TRBV3-1/TRBV3-2	TRBJ1-4	NA	CASSPKPATNEKLFF	TGTGCCAGCAGCCCGAAGCCTGCAACTAATGAAAAACTGTTTTTT
NA	TRBV5-4	TRBJ2-5	NA	CASSLPGETQYF	TGTGCCAGCAGCTTACCGGGTGAGACCCAGTACTTC
NA	TRBV4-3	TRBJ2-3	NA	CASSPGSSRSADTQYF	TGCGCCAGCAGCCCCGGATCTAGCAGGTCGGCAGATACGCAGTATTTT
NA	TRBV27	TRBJ2-7	NA	CASSPGTFLGEQYF	TGTGCCAGCAGCCCAGGGACATTTTTGGGCGAGCAGTACTTC
once	TRBV5-4	TRBJ1-1	TRBD1	CASSGKQGARGNTEAFF	TGTGCCAGCAGCGGTAAACAGGGGGCTAGGGGGAACACTGAAGCTTTCTTT
NA	TRBV6-4	TRBJ1-5	NA	CASSETGDQPQHF	TGTGCCAGCAGTGAGACGGGAGATCAGCCCCAGCATTTT
NA	TRBV6-2/TRBV6-3	TRBJ2-1	TRBD1	CASSPPGTGLNEQFF	TGTGCCAGCAGTCCGCCAGGGACAGGGCTCAATGAGCAGTTCTTC
NA	TRBV5-1	TRBJ1-2	NA	CASSLAGGYGYTF	TGCGCCAGCAGCTTGGCGGGGGGCTATGGCTACACCTTC
NA	TRBV7-9	TRBJ2-7	TRBD1	CASSFVQGQGWYEQYF	TGTGCCAGCAGCTTCGTTCAAGGACAGGGGTGGTACGAGCAGTACTTC
few	TRBV19	TRBJ1-5	NA	CASSIVHSNQPQHF	TGTGCCAGTAGTATCGTACATAGCAATCAGCCCCAGCATTTT
NA	TRBV19	TRBJ1-5	TRBD1	CASSDRGLDQPQHF	TGTGCCAGTAGCGACAGGGGGTTGGATCAGCCCCAGCATTTT
NA	TRBV4-2	TRBJ1-2	TRBD1	CASSQWGQDGYGYTF	TGTGCCAGCAGCCAATGGGGACAGGACGGGTATGGCTACACCTTC
NA	TRBV7-6	TRBJ1-5	TRBD1	CASSPGTGTGQPQHF	TGTGCCAGCAGCCCAGGGACAGGCACGGGTCAGCCCCAGCATTTT
NA	TRBV9	TRBJ2-7	NA	CASSTIPSYEQYF	TGTGCCAGCAGCACAATACCTAGTTACGAGCAGTACTTC
once	TRBV4-1	TRBJ2-7	NA	CASSPTPGSSLRGEQYF	TGCGCCAGCAGCCCTACCCCCGGTTCATCCCTTCGGGGCGAGCAGTACTTC
NA	TRBV10-3	TRBJ2-5	NA	CAISEPFGETQYF	TGTGCCATCAGTGAACCCTTCGGAGAGACCCAGTACTTC
NA	TRBV6-5	TRBJ2-7	TRBD1	CASSYNRGLLADEQYF	TGTGCCAGCAGTTACAACAGGGGGCTCTTGGCGGACGAGCAGTACTTC
NA	TRBV9	TRBJ1-3	TRBD1	CASSVGGQGRHTIYF	TGTGCCAGCAGCGTAGGGGGACAGGGTCGACACACCATATATTTT
NA	TRBV6-2/TRBV6-3	TRBJ2-3	TRBD2	CASSYSRAGARDTQYF	TGTGCCAGCAGTTACTCTAGGGCGGGAGCCAGAGATACGCAGTATTTT
NA	TRBV25-1	TRBJ1-3	NA	CASSEGWQAPYSGNTIYF	TGTGCCAGCAGTGAAGGTTGGCAGGCCCCGTACTCTGGAAACACCATATATTTT
NA	TRBV12-5	TRBJ2-3	TRBD2	CASGPSGLAFSADTQYF	TGTGCTAGTGGTCCCTCGGGACTAGCATTTTCCGCAGATACGCAGTATTTT
NA	TRBV4-1	TRBJ1-1	NA	CASSQDSRTEAFF	TGCGCCAGCAGCCAAGATAGTAGAACTGAAGCTTTCTTT
NA	TRBV20-1	TRBJ2-5	NA	CSASYLRLVAQYF	TGCAGTGCTAGTTACCTGCGGCTTGTGGCCCAGTACTTC
NA	TRBV5-4	TRBJ1-3	NA	CASSSRDSGNTIYF	TGTGCCAGCAGCTCCCGGGACTCTGGAAACACCATATATTTT
NA	TRBV23-1	TRBJ1-4	TRBD1	CASTPGGGANEKLFF	TGCGCCAGCACTCCAGGGGGAGGTGCTAATGAAAAACTGTTTTTT
NA	TRBV3-1/TRBV3-2	TRBJ1-1	NA	CASSQELTGDFHTEAFF	TGTGCCAGCAGCCAAGAACTTACAGGTGACTTTCACACTGAAGCTTTCTTT
NA	TRBV5-8	TRBJ2-7	NA	CASSLPGANEQYF	TGTGCCAGCAGCCTCCCAGGGGCGAACGAGCAGTACTTC